This T cell receptor (beta chain) was captured by sequencing in a study of cytomegalovirus exposure and HLA in healthy donors. Study information: Most genotyped donors, 75% to 85% of 398, had Caucasian-associated genetic ancestry. Study-level points and caveats: High sensitivity and specificity were reportedly achieved when the classifier diagnosed cytomegalovirus status. Most TCR sequences showed up rarely, but some public TCRs showed up in many donors.

J lost 8 bases, V lost 3 bases, and 9 bases had no gene match. Looked up from germline, CDR1 is SGDLS and CDR2 is YYNGEE. The CDR3 runs 15 residues. The PCR had 60 Vbeta and 13 Jbeta primers. TCRdb's copy holds only in-frame clones and misses some; the assay was immunoSEQ multiplex PCR. The sample contains some 120,000 clones, more than 15% of which appear only once. Only a few counts were recorded for this clone. The antigen is unknown. The chain couples TRBV9 to TRBJ2-2; 8 bases match TRBD1. This clonotype was sampled from a female donor in good health and CMV-seropositive. What was sequenced was PBMCs. The CDR3, as DNA: TGTGCCAGCAGCGCCAGGACAGGGATGAGGGGGGAGCTGTTTTTT. Protein sequence: CASSARTGMRGELFF.